This entry lists 29 T cell receptor beta chains sequenced from one sample in a study of blood T cell repertoires in COVID-19. The data were produced by immunoSEQ multiplex PCR, yet TCRdb's version contains in-frame clones alone and is incomplete. The sample consists of fewer than 200,000 clones, about 87% of them appearing once. Sequencing was carried out using peripheral blood. These receptor sequences come from a man between 60 and 75 years old with acute or convalescent COVID-19.

As for this clone: The same CDR3 is also encoded by other DNA sequences in this sample. J is TRBJ2-5 and V is TRBV9; no clear D gene. This CDR3 contains 14 residues. Trimming took 0 bases from V and 2 from J, leaving 8 bases between them. Germline CDR1 reads SGDLS; CDR2 reads YYNGEE. CDR3 DNA sequence: TGTGCCAGCAGCGTAGGAGGTTTACAAGAGACCCAGTACTTC. It translates to CASSVGGLQETQYF.

This rearrangement joins TRBV10-3 to TRBJ1-2, with D perhaps TRBD1 (5 bases). Trimming left V 9 bases short and J 6 bases short, with 14 bases between. The CDR3 runs 12 residues. Germline assignment: CDR1 ENHRY and CDR2 SYGVKD. DNA of the CDR3: TGTGCCATTCGGGAGGACACGGATGGCTACACCTTC. It translates to CAIREDTDGYTF.

This clone was recorded a few times. The CDR3 bases are TGTGCCAGCATTCCTGACAGGAGTAAGGCTGAAGCTTTCTTT. Protein: CASIPDRSKAEAFF. V usage is TRBV2 and J usage is TRBJ1-1; weak D call: TRBD1 (6 bases). V lost 7 bases and J lost 6, with 18 bases in between. The germline V gene encodes CDR1 SNHLY and CDR2 FYNNEI. The CDR3 has 14 amino acids.

A few counts support this clone. This chain connects TRBV9 to TRBJ2-2; D unresolved. Between the trimmed V and J ends, which lost 4 bases and 3 bases, there was a span of 10 bases. The CDR3 contains 14 residues. Germline assignment: CDR1 SGDLS and CDR2 YYNGEE. The CDR3, as DNA: TGTGCCAGCAGCCCTCGGCAGGACACCGGGGAGCTGTTTTTT. Amino acid sequence: CASSPRQDTGELFF. The full variable domain, completed using reference TRBV9 and TRBJ2-2, is DSGVTQTPKHLITATGQRVTLRCSPRSGDLSVYWYQQSLDQGLQFLIQYYNGEERAKGNILERFSAQQFPDLHSELNLSSLELGDSALYFCASSPRQDTGELFFGEGSRLTVL.

The chain combines TRBV7-9 with TRBJ2-1; no clear D. The CDR3 spans 15 residues. Trimming cost V 2 bases and J 0 bases, with 8 bases left between them. The germline gives CDR1 SEHNR, CDR2 FQNEAQ (reference sequence). CDR3 sequence (DNA): TGTGCCAGCAGCTTAACACAGAGCTCCTACAATGAGCAGTTCTTC. As protein: CASSLTQSSYNEQFF.

This CDR3 is CASSQDLRLYTDTQYF. Written as DNA, the CDR3 is TGCGCCAGCAGCCAAGATCTACGATTATACACAGATACGCAGTATTTT. This chain joins TRBV4-3 and TRBJ2-3; no clear D. The CDR3 spans 16 residues. The V gene's germline CDR1 is LGHNA and CDR2 YSLEER. Trimming shortened V by 0 bases and J by 2 bases, and 12 bases separated the two germline ends.

The chain combines TRBV20-1 with TRBJ1-3; D is unclear. Trimming removed 5 bases from V and 3 bases from J, with 5 bases in between. CDR3 length: 11 residues. The germline CDR1 and CDR2 sequences are DFQATT and SNEGSKA (reference sequence). CDR3 coding DNA: TGCAGTGCTCCTCTTGGAAACACCATATATTTT. It is translated as CSAPLGNTIYF.

The chain joins TRBV5-6 to TRBJ2-1; 7 bases match TRBD1. CDR1 and CDR2 from the germline V gene are SGHDT and YYEEEE. V lost 0 bases to trimming and J lost 7 bases; unmatched junction nucleotides: 1. The CDR3 consists of 13 residues. The CDR3 DNA sequence: TGTGCCAGCAGCTTGGGCAGGGGGAATGAGCAGTTCTTC. It translates to CASSLGRGNEQFF.

Regarding this clone: The sample carries other DNA sequences with the same CDR3. This chain links TRBV6-5 with TRBJ1-1, with D unresolved. This CDR3 is 11 amino acids long. Germline V CDR1 and CDR2: MNHEY, SVGAGI. V was trimmed by 8 bases and J by 3 bases, leaving 7 bases between them. CDR3 sequence (DNA): TGTGCCAGCTCACGGGACACTGAAGCTTTCTTT. Amino acids: CASSRDTEAFF.

The chain joins TRBV7-8 to TRBJ2-5; 10 positions agree with TRBD1. Looked up from germline, CDR1 is SGHVS and CDR2 is FQNEAQ. This CDR3 is 15 amino acids long. The ends lost 1 base at V and 3 bases at J; junction bases unmatched: 2. Here the CDR3 DNA reads TGTGCCAGCAGCTTAGTAGGGACAGGGGAAGAGACCCAGTACTTC. Translation: CASSLVGTGEETQYF.

CDR3 loop: CASSLLAGGGETQYF. CDR3 in DNA: TGTGCCAGCAGCTTGCTAGCGGGAGGAGGAGAGACCCAGTACTTC. This chain connects TRBV11-3 to TRBJ2-5; 11 bases are a match to TRBD2. The V segment lost 3 bases and the J segment 4 bases; nucleotides outside the gene matches: 4. Germline V gene data show CDR1 as SGHNT and CDR2 as YENEEA. The CDR3 is 15 amino acids.

The table lists this clone with a count of one. The gene calls are TRBV7-8 and TRBJ2-1, with TRBD1 identical over 9 bases. The CDR3 covers 17 residues. The germline gives CDR1 SGHVS, CDR2 FQNEAQ. The V gene end was trimmed by 2 bases and the J gene end by 6 bases; junction bases not matched to a gene: 11. The DNA for the CDR3 is TGTGCCAGCAGCTTAAGAGTCCCAGGGACAGGGCGCAATGAGCAGTTCTTC. Its protein product is CASSLRVPGTGRNEQFF.

This clone has only a few counts. The CDR3 spells CASSDNEDSEAFF. The DNA for the CDR3 is TGTGCCAGCAGCGATAATGAGGACAGTGAAGCTTTCTTT. The chain recombines TRBV6-6 with TRBJ1-1, with D possibly matching TRBD1 (6 bases). V lost 6 bases and J 7 bases, leaving 15 bases between the germline ends. The germline gives CDR1 MNHNY, CDR2 SVGAGI (reference sequence). The CDR3 is 13 residues long.

CDR3 DNA sequence: TGTGCCAGCTCACTCGGGACAGGCGCCTACGAGCAGTACGTC. Its protein is CASSLGTGAYEQYV. The J gene is TRBJ2-7, the V gene TRBV18; 8 bases match TRBD1. CDR3 length equals 14 residues. Germline CDR1 and CDR2: KGHSH and LQKENI. After removal of 4 bases from V and 2 bases from J, the junction contained 4 bases not matched to a gene.

This clone has just one count. V gene TRBV9 combines with J gene TRBJ1-4, with 11 bases fitting TRBD1. From germline, CDR1 is SGDLS and CDR2 YYNGEE. The CDR3 is made up of 18 amino acids. The junction had 12 bases not matched to a gene; V was cut back by 4 bases and J by 4 bases. CDR3 loop: CASSLGQGASIGNEKLFF. CDR3 bases: TGTGCCAGCAGCCTAGGACAGGGGGCATCCATAGGTAATGAAAAACTGTTTTTT.

This rearrangement joins TRBV29-1 to TRBJ2-7; 7 nucleotides line up with TRBD1. J lost 3 bases, V lost 7 bases, and 12 bases had no gene match. Germline assignment: CDR1 SQVTM and CDR2 ANQGSEA. The CDR3 consists of 14 residues. In nucleotides, the CDR3 is TGCAGCGCGAAGCGGACCGGGACAGACTACGAGCAGTACTTC. It codes for CSAKRTGTDYEQYF.

The rearrangement joins TRBV30 to TRBJ2-1, with D possibly matching TRBD2 (6 bases). Trimming pared 4 bases from V and 3 bases from J, leaving 13 bases between. Germline CDR1 is GTSNPN and CDR2 is SVGIG (reference sequence). The length of the CDR3 is 14 residues. The CDR3 is CAWTPGTFYNEQFF. The CDR3 region has the DNA TGTGCCTGGACTCCCGGGACTTTCTACAATGAGCAGTTCTTC.

The chain is built from TRBV6-5 and TRBJ1-1, with a weak D call TRBD1 (6 bases). CDR3 length: 14 residues. Germline CDR1 and CDR2: MNHEY and SVGAGI. Trimming took 6 bases from V and 4 from J, leaving 15 bases between them. CDR3 nucleotides: TGTGCCAGCAGCGCTAGGGGGTTGAGCACTGAAGCTTTCTTT. Amino acids: CASSARGLSTEAFF.

The chain links TRBV28 to TRBJ1-1; 9 nucleotides agree with TRBD1. Germline CDR1 is MDHEN and CDR2 is SYDVKM. V was pared by 7 bases and J by 4 bases, with 7 bases of the junction left unmatched. The CDR3 runs 14 residues. The CDR3 is CASNVGTGLTEAFF. The CDR3 DNA reads as TGTGCCAGCAACGTCGGGACAGGGCTCACTGAAGCTTTCTTT.

This rearrangement joins TRBV5-4 to TRBJ2-1; 7 nucleotides align to TRBD1. Germline V lookup: CDR1 SGHNT, CDR2 YYREEE (reference sequence). The V and J ends lost 4 bases and 1 base, in that order; junction bases with no gene match: 8. The CDR3 is made up of 16 amino acids. CDR3 protein: CASSTYTGDSYNEQFF. As DNA, the CDR3 is TGTGCCAGCAGCACTTATACAGGGGATTCCTACAATGAGCAGTTCTTC.

The genes are TRBV9 and TRBJ2-3, with 8 nucleotides matching TRBD2. Germline trimming cut 4 bases from V and 6 bases from J; bases unmatched to any gene: 16. The CDR3 has 17 residues. CDR1 and CDR2 from the germline V gene are SGDLS and YYNGEE. The CDR3 loop is CASSPRSSPRGGDTQYF. CDR3 DNA sequence: TGTGCCAGCAGCCCACGTAGTTCCCCCCGGGGGGGCGATACGCAGTATTTT.

The chain has TRBV10-3 and TRBJ2-5, with TRBD2 matching over 15 bases. Germline CDR1 ENHRY, CDR2 SYGVKD. V trimming: 4 bases; J trimming: 6 bases; junction bases outside the gene matches: 9. The CDR3 is made up of 17 amino acids. The CDR3 region is CAISAGTSGGRGKTQYF. The CDR3, as DNA: TGTGCCATCAGTGCCGGGACTAGCGGGGGGCGGGGGAAGACCCAGTACTTC.

V gene TRBV2 combines with J gene TRBJ1-4; TRBD1 might be the D (6 bases). Trimming pared 5 bases from V and 0 bases from J, leaving 7 bases between. Germline loops: CDR1 SNHLY, CDR2 FYNNEI. The CDR3 runs to 14 residues. The CDR3 DNA follows: TGTGCCAGCAGTCAGGGGACAACTAATGAAAAACTGTTTTTT. Its protein is CASSQGTTNEKLFF.

CDR3 nucleotides: TGTGCCAGCAGCTTAGCCCCGACAGGGAGCAATGAGCAGTTCTTC. This gives the protein CASSLAPTGSNEQFF. The chain couples TRBV7-6 to TRBJ2-1, with 7 bases that match TRBD1. Unmatched junction bases numbered 5, after V lost 0 bases and J lost 6 bases. The CDR3 length is 15 residues. Germline V gene lookup returns CDR1 SGHVS and CDR2 FNYEAQ.

This clone was seen just once. The chain links TRBV29-1 to TRBJ1-2, with 10 bases matching TRBD1. CDR1 SQVTM and CDR2 ANQGSEA come from the germline V gene. Losses at the gene ends were 1 base for V and 4 bases for J; bases not matched to a gene: 0. This CDR3 region has 13 residues. The chain's CDR3 is CSVEGTGGYGYTF. The CDR3 DNA sequence: TGCAGCGTTGAAGGGACAGGGGGCTATGGCTACACCTTC.

The rearrangement joins TRBV10-1 to TRBJ2-3; a weak D match, TRBD1 (6 bases). The germline V and J ends were trimmed by 3 bases and 0 bases, with 13 bases remaining between them. Germline assignment: CDR1 WNHNN and CDR2 SYGVQD (reference sequence). CDR3 length: 16 residues. The CDR3 DNA sequence: TGCGCCAGCAGTGATTGGTCAGGGGCTAGCACAGATACGCAGTATTTT. Protein sequence: CASSDWSGASTDTQYF.

This clone has just one count. The chain is built from TRBV5-1 and TRBJ1-2, with 10 bases identical to TRBD1. The CDR3 extends over 14 amino acids. V gave up 0 bases and J gave up 5 bases; unmatched junction bases: 1. Germline CDR1 SGHRS, CDR2 YFSETQ. Written as DNA, the CDR3 is TGCGCCAGCAGCTTGGGGGACAGGGGATATGGCTACACCTTC. Its protein is CASSLGDRGYGYTF.

The V and J genes are TRBV2 and TRBJ2-3; 9 nucleotides line up with TRBD1. The V gene's germline CDR1 is SNHLY and CDR2 FYNNEI. This CDR3 region has 14 residues. J was trimmed by 6 bases and V by 6 bases; bases with no gene match: 7. CDR3 sequence: CASSADRGVDTQYF. CDR3 bases: TGTGCCAGCAGCGCCGACAGGGGGGTGGATACGCAGTATTTT. The full variable domain, in which reference TRBV2 and TRBJ2-3 provide the parts outside the CDR3, is EPEVTQTPSHQVTQMGQEVILRCVPISNHLYFYWYRQILGQKVEFLVSFYNNEISEKSEIFDDQFSVERPDGSNFTLKIRSTKLEDSAMYFCASSADRGVDTQYFGPGTRLTVL.

This clone was recorded a few times. This chain connects TRBV11-2 to TRBJ1-1; perhaps TRBD1 as D (5 bases). Trimming took 2 bases from V and 3 from J, leaving 13 bases between them. CDR3 length: 15 residues. Germline assignment: CDR1 SGHAT and CDR2 FQNNGV. The CDR3 sequence: CASSLSTVSYTEAFF. CDR3 nucleotide sequence: TGTGCCAGCAGCTTATCGACAGTCTCCTACACTGAAGCTTTCTTT.